Listed below are T cell receptor beta chains from one sample, sequenced in a study of human T cells and chemical hapten exposure. TCRdb processed the RACE reads anew with MiXCR; each CDR3 protein has one entry. The sample shows 50,000 to 65,000 distinct CDR3 sequences, roughly 10% of them seen only once. This specimen was whole blood, taken in connection with sensitization to the hapten diphenylcyclopropenone (DPC). The origin of the receptors is a woman in her thirties or forties with alopecia areata. Some clones in this sample may be carry-over from other donors' samples. CDR3s include the opening cysteine and the closing phenylalanine or tryptophan. D genes are given only for firm matches. The listing skips clone size in some rows; elsewhere it reads once, few, many or a size class.

cdr3_nt cdr3_aa j_call clone_size v_call d_call
TGTGCCAGCAGCCCGAGGACGGACAGGGAGACCCAGTACTTC CASSPRTDRETQYF TRBJ2-5 few TRBV7-2 TRBD1
TGCAGCGTTGGTGGAGGGGGTAGCAATCAGCCCCAGCATTTT CSVGGGGSNQPQHF TRBJ1-5 NA TRBV29-1 NA
TGTGCCAGCAGTTTAGGGGCCGGGGGGAACACAGATACGCAGTATTTT CASSLGAGGNTDTQYF TRBJ2-3 NA TRBV12-3/TRBV12-4 TRBD2
TGTGCCAGTAAAAGAACCGGGACAGGGAACTACGAGCAGTACTTC CASKRTGTGNYEQYF TRBJ2-7 NA TRBV19 TRBD1
TGTGCCAGCAGTTCCACCGGGACAGGGAGCTACGAGCAGTACTTC CASSSTGTGSYEQYF TRBJ2-7 many TRBV6-1 TRBD1
TGTGCCAGCAGCCAACAGGGGACTGAAGCTTTCTTT CASSQQGTEAFF TRBJ1-1 NA TRBV14 NA
TGTGCCAGCAGTTCTCGACAGGGGAGGGTGGAAGGCTACACCTTC CASSSRQGRVEGYTF TRBJ1-2 many TRBV6-5 TRBD1
TGCGCCAGCAGTGACCGGGACAACTACGAGCAGTACTTC CASSDRDNYEQYF TRBJ2-7 few TRBV4-1 NA
TGCAGTGCTTGGACAGAGTTTAACACTGAAGCTTTCTTT CSAWTEFNTEAFF TRBJ1-1 once TRBV20-1 NA
TGTGCCAGCAGTCGTCTCAACAATGAGCAGTTCTTC CASSRLNNEQFF TRBJ2-1 few TRBV7-6 NA
TGTGCCAGCAGTGAATCCCAGGGCTTCAGGGAGCAGTTCTTC CASSESQGFREQFF TRBJ2-1 many TRBV2 NA
TGCGCCAGCAGCCAAGACCGGACGGCGAGCTCCTACAATGAGCAGTTCTTC CASSQDRTASSYNEQFF TRBJ2-1 few TRBV4-1 NA
TGCGCCAGCAGCTTGGCAGGGATCATGAACACTGAAGCTTTCTTT CASSLAGIMNTEAFF TRBJ1-1 few TRBV5-1 NA
TGTGCCAGCAGCTCCCTGGGGGGGCTATACAATGAGCAGTTCTTC CASSSLGGLYNEQFF TRBJ2-1 NA TRBV11-2 NA
TGTGCCAGCAGCATTAGCGGGGGACAAGAGACCCAGTACTTC CASSISGGQETQYF TRBJ2-5 NA TRBV3-1 TRBD2
TGTGCCACCTCCGGCGGGTCGCAAGAGACCCAGTACTTC CATSGGSQETQYF TRBJ2-5 few TRBV15 NA
TGTGCCTGGAGCGTTTACCAGGCAAACTCCCCCCAAGAGACCCAGTACTTC CAWSVYQANSPQETQYF TRBJ2-5 many TRBV30 NA
TGTGCCAGCAGCTTAAGCGCTAGCGACAAAGAGACCCAGTACTTC CASSLSASDKETQYF TRBJ2-5 many TRBV11-2 NA
TGTGCCAGCAGATCGACAGGGTCTAGGCCCCAGCATTTT CASRSTGSRPQHF TRBJ1-5 NA TRBV6-2/TRBV6-3 TRBD1
TGTGCCAGCAGCTTAGGACCCACTACCCCCAGGGGACTGTTTTTT CASSLGPTTPRGLFF TRBJ1-4 NA TRBV7-9 NA
TGCAGCGTCACGGACGTACTAGCCAAAAACATTCAGTACTTC CSVTDVLAKNIQYF TRBJ2-4 few TRBV29-1 NA
TGCAGCGTTGAATCATACAATGAGCAGTTCTTC CSVESYNEQFF TRBJ2-1 NA TRBV29-1 NA
TGTGCCAGCAGCATGGCAGGGATGAACACTGAAGCTTTCTTT CASSMAGMNTEAFF TRBJ1-1 many TRBV14 NA
TGTGCCAGCAGTGACGGGGGCGACACCGGGGAGCTGTTTTTT CASSDGGDTGELFF TRBJ2-2 few TRBV25-1 NA
TGTGCCAGCTCACCAACGAGCAACACTGAAGCTTTCTTT CASSPTSNTEAFF TRBJ1-1 NA TRBV18 NA
TGTGCCAGCAGTTCCGCTTCGGGGGGGCCGGGCCAGCCCCAGCATTTT CASSSASGGPGQPQHF TRBJ1-5 few TRBV12-3/TRBV12-4 NA
TGCGCCAGCAGCCAAGGTACTGAAGCTTTCTTT CASSQGTEAFF TRBJ1-1 many TRBV4-1 NA
TGTGCCAGCAGCCAGCGGGGCCCTGAGCAGTTCTTC CASSQRGPEQFF TRBJ2-1 few TRBV7-2 TRBD2
TGTGCCAGCAGTCCGGGACCCCGGAGCTCCTATAATTCACCCCTCCACTTT CASSPGPRSSYNSPLHF TRBJ1-6 few TRBV28 NA